A single sample gave rise to the 27 T cell receptor beta chains below, sequenced in a study of post-analysis software for immune sequencing data. Regarding the study as a whole: When patients were compared with controls, 4 or 5 TRBV segments were more frequent, TRBV5-6, TRBV5-1 and TRBV20-1 among them.

For these TCRs, the target antigens are not known. Unique molecular identifiers featured in each of the TCR beta cDNA libraries. MiXCR, run by TCRdb on the PCR reads, gives a single entry per CDR3 protein. The data show about 770,000 distinct CDR3 sequences, roughly 46% seen once. Sequenced input: blood. The receptors were sampled from a girl under 18 with multiple sclerosis.

This clonotype appeared many times. The V gene is TRBV7-9, the J gene TRBJ2-7, with D unclear. V was trimmed by 7 bases and J by 0 bases, leaving 10 bases between them. CDR1 and CDR2 from the germline V gene are SEHNR and FQNEAQ (reference sequence). The CDR3 has 13 residues. Written as DNA, the CDR3 is TGTGCCAGCACCGCGAGGAGCTCCTACGAGCAGTACTTC. Protein: CASTARSSYEQYF.

This clonotype appeared a single time. One end of the junction varies from germline; a read error may be responsible. The chain carries TRBV7-2 and TRBJ2-7, with TRBD1 as a possible D gene (8 bases). The CDR3 runs to 15 residues. The V gene's germline CDR1 is SGHTA and CDR2 FQGNSA. CDR3 in DNA: TGTGCCTGCAGGGGGGGACAGGCCAGCTCCTACGAGCAGTACTTC. Its protein is CACRGGQASSYEQYF.

The chain uses TRBV3-1 and TRBJ2-5; TRBD1 matches 9 bases. Germline CDR1 LGHDT, CDR2 YNNKEL (reference sequence). The CDR3 has 14 residues. V was clipped by 3 bases and J by 5 bases; unmatched bases: 4. The CDR3, as DNA: TGTGCCAGCAGCCAGGGGACAGGGTGGGAGACCCAGTACTTC. This gives the protein CASSQGTGWETQYF.

This clonotype was found a few times. The chain uses TRBV11-2 and TRBJ2-7, with a tentative D call TRBD1 (5 bases). With 5 bases removed from V and 3 bases from J, the gap between germline ends came to 17 bases. The CDR3 is made up of 15 amino acids. Per the germline V gene, CDR1 is SGHAT and CDR2 is FQNNGV. CDR3 nucleotide sequence: TGTGCCAGCAGCGGAATCAGGGTACGGGTCTACGAGCAGTACTTC. Translation: CASSGIRVRVYEQYF.

The table lists this clonotype with a few counts. This chain uses TRBV7-6 with TRBJ2-5, with D perhaps assigned TRBD1 or TRBD2 (5 bases each). This CDR3 region has 13 residues. Germline V gene data show CDR1 as SGHVS and CDR2 as FNYEAQ. V was shortened by 2 bases and J by 5 bases, with 9 bases between the two germline ends. Here the CDR3 reads CASSLWDRETQYF. The CDR3 DNA follows: TGTGCCAGCAGCTTATGGGACCGGGAGACCCAGTACTTC.

V gene TRBV25-1 combines with J gene TRBJ2-5; D is unclear. This CDR3 is 16 amino acids long. V was cut by 2 bases and J by 2 bases, with 15 bases left in between. Germline values: CDR1 MGHDK, CDR2 SYGVNS. DNA for the CDR3: TGTGCCAGCAGTGAAAATGAGTTCCGGAAGCAAGAGACCCAGTACTTC. It specifies CASSENEFRKQETQYF.

The chain is built from TRBV3-1 and TRBJ1-1, with 7 positions matching TRBD1. The V and J ends lost 5 bases and 10 bases, in that order; junction bases with no gene match: 10. The CDR3 has 13 amino acids. Germline CDR1 and CDR2: LGHDT and YNNKEL (reference sequence). The CDR3 coding sequence is TGTGCCAGCAGCACCACCGGGACAGTGACAGCTTTCTTT. It specifies CASSTTGTVTAFF.

The rearrangement links TRBV6-1 to TRBJ1-2; 7 bases agree with TRBD1. This CDR3 has 15 residues. Germline V gene lookup returns CDR1 MNHNS and CDR2 SASEGT. V lost 5 bases and J lost 5; bases outside the gene matches: 11. The CDR3 region is CASSRGDSENYGYTF. The CDR3 DNA reads TGTGCCAGCAGTCGGGGGGACAGTGAGAATTATGGCTACACCTTC.

The chain has TRBV7-2 and TRBJ2-3, with TRBD2 identical over 11 bases. The germline CDR1 and CDR2 sequences are SGHTA and FQGNSA. V shed 5 bases and J 2 bases; nucleotides not matched to a gene: 3. The CDR3 length is 15 residues. The CDR3 loop is CASSMTSGDTDTQYF. DNA of the CDR3: TGTGCCAGCAGCATGACTAGCGGGGACACAGATACGCAGTATTTT.

This chain links TRBV6-6 with TRBJ1-5; TRBD1 aligns across 9 bases. Trimming took 5 bases from V and 6 from J; bases not matched to a gene: 2. Germline V gene lookup returns CDR1 MNHNY and CDR2 SVGAGI (reference sequence). This CDR3 spans 13 amino acids. The CDR3 bases are TGTGCCAGCAGTATACAGGGGGCTCAGCCCCAGCATTTT. Translation gives CASSIQGAQPQHF.

The chain couples TRBV21-1 to TRBJ2-7; the table's TRBD1 call for D was not verified on the DNA. TRBV21-1 counts as a pseudogene. The CDR3 loop spans 15 amino acids. This CDR3 reads CASFQDRPRHYEQYF. CDR3 bases: TGTGCCAGCTTCCAAGACCGGCCCCGGCACTACGAGCAGTACTTC.

The chain employs TRBV7-9 and TRBJ2-3; tentatively, D is TRBD1 (6 bases). The germline V gene encodes CDR1 SEHNR and CDR2 FQNEAQ (reference sequence). V was pared by 2 bases and J by 4 bases, with 22 bases between. The CDR3 consists of 18 residues. This CDR3 reads CASSLWGQGTLHADTQYF. CDR3 nucleotide sequence: TGTGCCAGCAGCTTATGGGGACAAGGGACCCTTCACGCAGATACGCAGTATTTT.

The gene calls are TRBV12-3 or TRBV12-4 and TRBJ2-7, with D possibly TRBD1 on 6 matching bases. CDR3 length: 14 amino acids. V dropped 7 bases and J dropped 6 bases, with 19 bases sitting between them. CDR3 sequence (DNA): TGTGCCAGCACCCCACAGGGAATACTCGGCGAGCAGTACTTC. Translation: CASTPQGILGEQYF.

In this sample, this clonotype turned up a few times. The rearrangement uses TRBV27 and TRBJ2-1, with D perhaps TRBD1 (6 bases). The CDR3 has 14 residues. Germline CDR1 MNHEY, CDR2 SMNVEV (reference sequence). V was trimmed by 4 bases and J by 8 bases, leaving 15 bases between them. CDR3 sequence (DNA): TGTGCCAGCAGTTGGGCAGGGGCGGCTGATGAGCAGTTCTTC. It specifies CASSWAGAADEQFF.

The V call is TRBV4-2, the J call TRBJ2-1, with a weak D call TRBD2 (5 bases). V dropped 3 bases and J dropped 1 base, with 16 bases sitting between them. The CDR3 runs 17 residues. Germline values: CDR1 LGHNA, CDR2 YNFKEQ. In nucleotides, the CDR3 is TGTGCCAGCAGCCAGCCGGACTCCCCGGCTTCCTACAATGAGCAGTTCTTC. It codes for CASSQPDSPASYNEQFF.

The V gene is TRBV5-1, the J gene TRBJ1-2; 8 positions agree with TRBD1. Germline-derived CDR1 and CDR2 are SGHRS and YFSETQ. The V and J ends lost 4 bases and 0 bases, in that order; junction bases with no gene match: 5. The CDR3 has 15 residues. The CDR3 loop is CASSPRTGTNYGYTF. For the CDR3, the DNA is TGCGCCAGCAGCCCCCGGACAGGGACTAACTATGGCTACACCTTC.

This clonotype came up once. This chain joins TRBV19 and TRBJ2-1, with D perhaps matching TRBD1 or TRBD2 (7 bases each). CDR3 size: 11 residues. V lost 5 bases to trimming and J lost 15 bases, with 14 bases between them. Per the germline V gene, CDR1 is LNHDA and CDR2 is SQIVND (reference sequence). In DNA, the CDR3 is TGTGCCAGTAGTCCAGGGGGGGACTGGTTCTTC. Its translation is CASSPGGDWFF.

The rearrangement uses TRBV7-9 and TRBJ1-1; weak D call: TRBD1 (6 bases). The CDR3 covers 15 residues. V lost 5 bases and J lost 0, with 13 bases in between. The germline gives CDR1 SEHNR, CDR2 FQNEAQ (reference sequence). CDR3: CASSPWGAMNTEAFF. Here the CDR3 DNA reads TGTGCCAGCAGCCCTTGGGGGGCGATGAACACTGAAGCTTTCTTT.

This clonotype was counted between two and nine times. V and J are TRBV20-1 and TRBJ2-1; D possibly uses TRBD1 or TRBD2 (5 bases each). Germline CDR1 is DFQATT and CDR2 is SNEGSKA (reference sequence). The V gene lost 6 bases and the J gene lost 8 bases, with 17 bases spanning the gap. The CDR3 consists of 13 residues. CDR3 nucleotides: TGCAGTGCGGGGACCCTTTCTCGGGATGAGCAGTTCTTC. It translates to CSAGTLSRDEQFF.

This clonotype was detected once. The chain is built from TRBV20-1 and TRBJ1-1, with a tentative D call TRBD1 (6 bases). CDR1 DFQATT and CDR2 SNEGSKA come from the germline V gene (reference sequence). Trimming removed 8 bases from V and 0 bases from J, with 22 bases in between. This CDR3 comprises 16 residues. This chain's CDR3 is CSSYPEDSYMNTEAFF. The CDR3 region has the DNA TGCAGTTCCTACCCCGAGGACAGCTATATGAACACTGAAGCTTTCTTT.

The chain employs TRBV20-1 and TRBJ1-1; D remains unclear. The CDR3 loop spans 14 amino acids. Germline CDR1 and CDR2: DFQATT and SNEGSKA (reference sequence). Trimming shortened V by 3 bases and J by 0 bases, and 11 bases separated the two germline ends. The CDR3 DNA follows: TGCAGTGCTAGCCTACTCGACCTGAACACTGAAGCTTTCTTT. Residues: CSASLLDLNTEAFF.

The rearrangement links TRBV28 to TRBJ2-1, with TRBD2 matching over 8 bases. V lost 6 bases to trimming and J lost 12 bases; unmatched junction nucleotides: 19. The CDR3 is 16 residues long. The germline V gene has CDR1 MDHEN and CDR2 SYDVKM. This CDR3 is CASSPTGTRGVRGQFF. DNA of the CDR3: TGTGCCAGCAGCCCTACCGGGACTAGGGGGGTACGGGGGCAGTTCTTC.

The gene calls are TRBV20-1 and TRBJ1-5; no reliable D call. Deletions cut 4 bases from V and 5 bases from J, with 12 bases between. The CDR3 consists of 13 residues. The germline gives CDR1 DFQATT, CDR2 SNEGSKA (reference sequence). CDR3: CSANIGIDQPQHF. As DNA, the CDR3 is TGCAGTGCTAATATCGGCATAGATCAGCCCCAGCATTTT.

V gene TRBV27 combines with J gene TRBJ1-6; D not certain. The germline gives CDR1 MNHEY, CDR2 SMNVEV (reference sequence). There are 15 residues in the CDR3. Trimming stripped 7 bases from V and 3 bases from J, with 13 bases between. In DNA, the CDR3 is TGTGCCAGCACCTCTGGAGTTTTCTATAATTCACCCCTCCACTTT. This gives the protein CASTSGVFYNSPLHF.

Turning to this clonotype: This may stem from a read error, because a much larger clone lies one nucleotide away. The rearrangement links TRBV7-9 to TRBJ2-1, with D possibly called TRBD1 or TRBD2 (5 bases each). V lost 8 bases to trimming and J lost 4 bases, with 18 bases between them. CDR3 length: 15 amino acids. The germline V gene has CDR1 SEHNR and CDR2 FQNEAQ (reference sequence). CDR3 amino acids: CASRLGGTLYNEQFF. The CDR3 region has the DNA TGTGCCAGCCGCCTTGGTGGGACGCTGTACAATGAGCAGTTCTTC.

This clonotype has more than one count but fewer than ten. V and J are TRBV24-1 and TRBJ2-7; 11 nucleotides align to TRBD2. In germline, CDR1 is KGHDR, CDR2 SFDVKD. This CDR3 spans 14 amino acids. Germline trimming cut 5 bases from V and 6 bases from J; bases unmatched to any gene: 5. CDR3: CATSGRLAGSEQYF. CDR3 coding DNA: TGTGCCACCAGTGGGCGACTAGCGGGATCCGAGCAGTACTTC.

There are a few counts of this clonotype. V and J are TRBV9 and TRBJ1-1, with no clear D. Trimming removed 3 bases from V and 1 base from J, with 13 bases in between. The germline V gene encodes CDR1 SGDLS and CDR2 YYNGEE. The CDR3 runs 15 residues. This CDR3 is CASSAIGRSNTEAFF. The CDR3 bases are TGTGCCAGCAGCGCAATCGGACGATCGAACACTGAAGCTTTCTTT.